This T cell receptor beta chain was identified during a study of vaccination effects on CD4 cells after COVID-19. About the study: Post-vaccine sampling occurred a median 72 days after the second dose. Study-wide findings and caveats: At late timepoints after vaccination, vaccine- and infection-induced clones shrank markedly.

Profiling relied on immunoSEQ multiplex PCR, and the TCRdb table lists in-frame clones only, not all of them. The data show 25,000 to 35,000 clones, more than 75% seen once. Ahead of sequencing, the ViraFEST assay grew antigen-specific CD4+ T cells using viral peptide pools. It was after around eleven days of culture that CD4+ T cells were isolated. Participants each got two BNT162b2 or mRNA-1273 vaccine doses. Every well got a few million PBMC, which were grown with about 10 IU/ml IL-2 and 10 ug/ml peptides. IL-2 medium was substituted for half the medium on days 3 and 7. As concerns this clone: Its specificity is unknown.

CDR1 and CDR2 from the germline V gene are ENHRY and SYGVKD. The V end lost 10 bases, the J end lost 5 bases, and 11 bases lay between the germline ends. The CDR3 is 11 residues long. The origin of this receptor is a human donor who received a COVID-19 vaccine. Some clones in this sample may be carry-over from other donors' samples. V and J are TRBV10-3 and TRBJ2-5; D gene ambiguous. Source: CD4+ T cells from PBMCs cultured with HCoV-NL63 spike peptides, taken after COVID-19 vaccination. The DNA of the CDR3 is TGTGCCAGCAGCCCAGATGAGACCCAGTACTTC. Its protein is CASSPDETQYF.